The T cell receptor beta chain under discussion was sequenced for a study of blood T cell repertoires in COVID-19. Study information: The United States, Italy and Spain provided the acute and convalescent COVID-19 samples. PBMCs, B-cell-depleted T cells, or T cells provided the cDNA or gDNA that made up the material.

The V end lost 4 bases, the J end lost 5 bases, and 15 bases lay between the germline ends. Germline V gene lookup returns CDR1 KGHSH and CDR2 LQKENI. CDR3 length: 15 amino acids. Original processing methods: Amplified reference gene primers provided the basis for estimating nucleated cell counts. Repertoires were generated with immunoSEQ multiplex PCR, while TCRdb's copy carries only in-frame clones and drops some. That table supplies the V and J calls and clone size; D and trimming were determined from the DNA. The profile covers almost 100,000 clones, with 86% appearing a single time and 10% to 13% taken by the ten largest.

The sequencing sample was made of peripheral blood. The chain couples TRBV18 to TRBJ2-1; tentative D call: TRBD2 (5 bases). The source of this sequence is a man aged 50-60 years with acute or convalescent COVID-19. The CDR3 spells CASSLLPGLNNEQFF. The CDR3 nucleotides are TGTGCCAGCTCACTCCTCCCCGGACTGAACAATGAGCAGTTCTTC.